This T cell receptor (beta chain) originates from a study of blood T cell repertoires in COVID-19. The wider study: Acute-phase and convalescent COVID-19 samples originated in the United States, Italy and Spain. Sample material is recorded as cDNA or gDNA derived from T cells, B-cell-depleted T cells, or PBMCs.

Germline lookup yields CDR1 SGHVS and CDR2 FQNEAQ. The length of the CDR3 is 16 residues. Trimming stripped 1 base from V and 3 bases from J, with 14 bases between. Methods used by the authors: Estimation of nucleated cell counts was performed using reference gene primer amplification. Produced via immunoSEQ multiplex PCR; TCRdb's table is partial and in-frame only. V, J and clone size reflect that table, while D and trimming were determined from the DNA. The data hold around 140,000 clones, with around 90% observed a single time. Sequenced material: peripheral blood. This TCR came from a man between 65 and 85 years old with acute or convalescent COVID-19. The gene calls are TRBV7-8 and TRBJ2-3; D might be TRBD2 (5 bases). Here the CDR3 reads CASSLGVGMGTDTQYF. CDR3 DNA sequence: TGTGCCAGCAGCTTAGGGGTCGGGATGGGAACAGATACGCAGTATTTT.